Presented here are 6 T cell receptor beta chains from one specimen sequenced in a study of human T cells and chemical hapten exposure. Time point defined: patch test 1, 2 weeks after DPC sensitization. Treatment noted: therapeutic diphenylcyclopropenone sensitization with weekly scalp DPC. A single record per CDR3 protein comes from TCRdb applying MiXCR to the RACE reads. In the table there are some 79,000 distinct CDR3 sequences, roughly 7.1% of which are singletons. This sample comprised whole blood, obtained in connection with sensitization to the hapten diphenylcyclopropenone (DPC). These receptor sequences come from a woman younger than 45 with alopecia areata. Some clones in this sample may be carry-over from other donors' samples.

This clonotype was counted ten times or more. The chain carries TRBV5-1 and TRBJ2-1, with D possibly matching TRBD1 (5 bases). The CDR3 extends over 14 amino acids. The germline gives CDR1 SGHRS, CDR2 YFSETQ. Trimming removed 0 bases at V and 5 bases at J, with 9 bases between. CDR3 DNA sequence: TGCGCCAGCAGCTTGGAGGCAGGGAACAATGAGCAGTTCTTC. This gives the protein CASSLEAGNNEQFF.

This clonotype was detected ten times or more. The CDR3 DNA reads as TGTGCCAGCAGTGAACGGCAAAGGGGAAACACCATATATTTT. It codes for CASSERQRGNTIYF. V and J are TRBV2 and TRBJ1-3; no clear D gene. In germline, CDR1 is SNHLY, CDR2 FYNNEI. The CDR3 is made up of 14 amino acids. V shed 2 bases and J shed 4 bases, with 9 bases lying between them. Together with reference TRBV2 and TRBJ1-3, the CDR3 gives the full variable domain: EPEVTQTPSHQVTQMGQEVILRCVPISNHLYFYWYRQILGQKVEFLVSFYNNEISEKSEIFDDQFSVERPDGSNFTLKIRSTKLEDSAMYFCASSERQRGNTIYFGEGSWLTVV.

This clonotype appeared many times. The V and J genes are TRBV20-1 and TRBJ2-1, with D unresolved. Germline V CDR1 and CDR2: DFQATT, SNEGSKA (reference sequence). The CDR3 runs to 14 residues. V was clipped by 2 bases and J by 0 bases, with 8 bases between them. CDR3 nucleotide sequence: TGCAGTGCTAGACGGGCCGACTCCTACAATGAGCAGTTCTTC. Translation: CSARRADSYNEQFF.

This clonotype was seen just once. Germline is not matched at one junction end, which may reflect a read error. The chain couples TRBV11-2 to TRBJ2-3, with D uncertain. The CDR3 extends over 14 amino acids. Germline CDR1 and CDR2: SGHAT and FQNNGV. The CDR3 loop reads CASRSEYSPDTHYF. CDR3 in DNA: TGTGCCAGCAGGTCCGAGTACTCCCCAGATACGCATTATTTT.

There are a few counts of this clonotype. Here the CDR3 reads CASIWTSEAFF. CDR3 bases: TGTGCCAGCATTTGGACGTCTGAAGCTTTCTTT. V is TRBV6-1 and J is TRBJ1-1, with unresolved D. Germline CDR1 MNHNS, CDR2 SASEGT. This CDR3 region has 11 residues. Trimming shortened V by 7 bases and J by 6 bases, and 9 bases separated the two germline ends.

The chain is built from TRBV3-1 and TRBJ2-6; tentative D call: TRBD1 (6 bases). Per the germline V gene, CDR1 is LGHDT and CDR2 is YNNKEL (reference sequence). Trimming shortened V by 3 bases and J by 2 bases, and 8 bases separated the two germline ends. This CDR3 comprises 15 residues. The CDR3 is CASSQAGAGANVLTF. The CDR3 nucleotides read TGTGCCAGCAGCCAGGCAGGGGCTGGGGCCAACGTCCTGACTTTC.